Listed here is a single T cell receptor beta chain. The data were taken from a study of PD-L1 blockade in urothelial cancer. Study as a whole: Blood drawn 3 weeks (second dose) and 6 weeks after treatment start was analyzed.

Germline CDR1 is SQVTM and CDR2 is ANQGSEA. Trimming removed 3 bases at V and 6 bases at J, with 24 bases between. The length of the CDR3 is 17 residues. The data were produced by immunoSEQ multiplex PCR, yet TCRdb's version contains in-frame clones alone and is incomplete. The sample carries about 16,000 clones, over 75% recorded once. Stated time point: pretreatment peripheral blood. The TCR sequence derives from a man aged 65 to 79 with urothelial cancer. The chain combines TRBV29-1 with TRBJ2-1; D may be TRBD2 (6 bases). Specimen: PBMCs, collected around atezolizumab (anti-PD-L1) treatment. Written as DNA, the CDR3 is TGCAGCGTTGATTTTTCGGGGGATCCACTTACCCGCAATGAGCAGTTCTTC. This gives the protein CSVDFSGDPLTRNEQFF.